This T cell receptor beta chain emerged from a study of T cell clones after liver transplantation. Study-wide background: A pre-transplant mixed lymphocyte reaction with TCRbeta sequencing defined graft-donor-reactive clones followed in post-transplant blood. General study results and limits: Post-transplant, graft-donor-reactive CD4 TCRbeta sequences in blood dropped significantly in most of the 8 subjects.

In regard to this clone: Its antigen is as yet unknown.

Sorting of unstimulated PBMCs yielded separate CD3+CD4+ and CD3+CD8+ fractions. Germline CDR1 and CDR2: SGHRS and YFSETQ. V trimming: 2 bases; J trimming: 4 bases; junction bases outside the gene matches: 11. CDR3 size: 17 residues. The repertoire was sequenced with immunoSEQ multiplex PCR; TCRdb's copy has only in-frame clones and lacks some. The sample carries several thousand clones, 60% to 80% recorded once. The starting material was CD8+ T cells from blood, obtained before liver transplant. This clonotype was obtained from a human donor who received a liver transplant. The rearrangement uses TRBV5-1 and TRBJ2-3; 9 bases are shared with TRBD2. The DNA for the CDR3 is TGCGCCAGCAGCTTATGGCCCGGGACTAGCTCCCCAGATACGCAGTATTTT. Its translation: CASSLWPGTSSPDTQYF.